This T cell receptor beta chain was found in a study of T cell responses to AZD1222 COVID-19 vaccine (dated by TCRdb to the early 2020s). Broadly, across the study: TCR sequencing covered over 230 trial participants: 200 to 220 given two doses of AZD1222 and about 26 given two doses of MenACWY control vaccine. Trial participants were enrolled by age into subgroups of 18-55, 56-69 and 70-plus years, and about 150, 27 and 61 TCR-sequenced participants, respectively, were included in these subgroups. Beyond this particular receptor, the publication reports: Participants were mostly white British and included more females than males, and it was suggested by the authors that clonal diversity may have been underestimated. The whole spike protein was spanned by vaccine-associated CD4 TCRs, and dominant responses were seen in regions 160-218 and 743-854. Because no samples from the day 14 peak response were available, repertoires could be characterized only after the peak T cell response. Reportedly, close to half of the unique spike-specific TCRs recognized epitopes lying outside the regions that are mutated in the B.1.351 and B.1.1.7 variants. In the small 56-69-year group, the increase in depth fell short of significance, most likely because of low power. Conclusions about previously exposed vaccinees are limited because only six or seven AZD1222 recipients were SARS-CoV-2 seropositive at baseline. A significant rise in spike-specific TCR breadth and depth was observed after two AZD1222 doses relative to day 0 and relative to MenACWY recipients.

The CDR3 regions of human TCRbeta chains were analyzed by immunosequencing. Processing in the source paper ran as follows. TCRs in the repertoires were matched against a reference library of SARS-CoV-2-specific TCRs that had been generated with the MIRA antigen-specificity platform. Breadth was defined as the fraction of unique TCRs that were SARS-CoV-2-associated, and depth was defined as the fraction of total T cells that were SARS-CoV-2-associated. Using the MIRA data, each spike-specific TCR was assigned both to the spike region to which the TCR was reactive and to a CD4 or CD8 class. Log10-transformed breadth and depth values were compared by one-way ANOVA with Sidak's multiple comparisons tests. Drawn from immuneACCESS, this table holds only the in-frame rearrangements with V and J called that TCRdb kept. Clones are partly lost; checked studies trace under half to an unresolved V gene and leave the rest unexplained. From that table come the V and J calls and clone size; the DNA was used to work out D and trimming. For this sample there are 150,000 to 200,000 clones; almost 90% appear just once. Under 14% of the sample comes from the top ten.

The sample's time point label is to be understood as: about 28 days (+/-7) after the second vaccine dose. AZD1222 recipients whose second dose came at about 4 weeks and those whose second dose came at about 12 weeks were combined into one group, since spike-specific TCR depth and breadth did not differ between the two schedules. Vaccinee samples came from UK trials COV001 and COV002, including a single-blind randomized controlled phase 2/3 trial of AZD1222 (ChAdOx1 nCoV-19) in healthy adults. For TCRbeta chain sequencing, PBMC samples from trial participants were taken at day 0 and at day 28 after the second dose. With respect to this clone: No cognate antigen has been identified for it. No qualities accompany the bases; no much larger clone lies one base away.

The germline ends are 9 bases apart after V is trimmed by 4 bases and J by 2 bases. From the cysteine through the phenylalanine, the CDR3 covers 13 amino acids. CDR3 DNA is the only sequence kept; it has 39 bases, read in frame from the first base. The germline V gene specifies SGHRS as CDR1 and YFSETQ as CDR2. The chain is assembled from TRBV5-1 and TRBJ2-5; the D gene assignment is ambiguous. Specimen: peripheral blood, collected 28 days after the second AZD1222 dose. The TCR originated in an adult who received the AZD1222 COVID-19 vaccine. The nucleotides read TGCGCCAGCAGCGGACGCAGGCAAGAGACCCAGTACTTC. This encodes CASSGRRQETQYF.